The rows below give T cell receptor beta chains drawn from one sample of a study of blood T cells in healthy people across ages. TCRdb itself ran the 5' RACE reads through MiXCR, one entry per CDR3 protein. The top ten hold 45% to 55% of the sample, which has over 300,000 distinct CDR3 sequences, approximately 51% seen once. Material: blood. The receptors come from a man in his 60s in good health. CDR3s include the opening cysteine and the closing phenylalanine or tryptophan.

V: TRBV7-2
CDR3: CASSWATGGDQETQYF

V: TRBV20-1
CDR3: CSAFSGRSGEQYF

V: TRBV20-1
CDR3: CSATTDREESGYTF

V: TRBV7-6
CDR3: CASSPGNQETQYF

V: TRBV25-1
CDR3: CASSETGVVRDYGYTF

V: TRBV12-3/TRBV12-4
CDR3: CASSPNWRDTDTQYF

V: TRBV6-5
CDR3: CASGTGAYEQYF

V: TRBV11-2
CDR3: CASSLAWGSRDEQFF

V: TRBV5-1
CDR3: CASSNLDGNLGKIQYF

V: TRBV20-1
CDR3: CSASRAWGLSEYNEQFF

V: TRBV20-1
CDR3: CSAYGRGLNSNQPQHF

V: TRBV6-5
CDR3: CASSYSMGADRPYGYTF